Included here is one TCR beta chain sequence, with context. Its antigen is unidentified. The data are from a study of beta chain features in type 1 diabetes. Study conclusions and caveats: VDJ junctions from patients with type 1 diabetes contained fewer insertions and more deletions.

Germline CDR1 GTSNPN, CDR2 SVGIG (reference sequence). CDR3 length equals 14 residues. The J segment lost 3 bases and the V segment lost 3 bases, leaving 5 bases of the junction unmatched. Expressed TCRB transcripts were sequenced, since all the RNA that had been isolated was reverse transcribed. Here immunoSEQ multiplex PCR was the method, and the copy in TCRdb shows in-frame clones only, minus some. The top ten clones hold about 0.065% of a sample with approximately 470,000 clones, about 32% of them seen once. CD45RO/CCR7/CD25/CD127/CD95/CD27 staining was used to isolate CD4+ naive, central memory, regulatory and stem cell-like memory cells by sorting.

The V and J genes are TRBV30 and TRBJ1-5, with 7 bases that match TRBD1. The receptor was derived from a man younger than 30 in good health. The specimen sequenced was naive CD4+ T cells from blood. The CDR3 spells CAWSQGQLNQPQHF. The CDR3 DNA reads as TGTGCCTGGAGCCAGGGACAGCTCAATCAGCCCCAGCATTTT.